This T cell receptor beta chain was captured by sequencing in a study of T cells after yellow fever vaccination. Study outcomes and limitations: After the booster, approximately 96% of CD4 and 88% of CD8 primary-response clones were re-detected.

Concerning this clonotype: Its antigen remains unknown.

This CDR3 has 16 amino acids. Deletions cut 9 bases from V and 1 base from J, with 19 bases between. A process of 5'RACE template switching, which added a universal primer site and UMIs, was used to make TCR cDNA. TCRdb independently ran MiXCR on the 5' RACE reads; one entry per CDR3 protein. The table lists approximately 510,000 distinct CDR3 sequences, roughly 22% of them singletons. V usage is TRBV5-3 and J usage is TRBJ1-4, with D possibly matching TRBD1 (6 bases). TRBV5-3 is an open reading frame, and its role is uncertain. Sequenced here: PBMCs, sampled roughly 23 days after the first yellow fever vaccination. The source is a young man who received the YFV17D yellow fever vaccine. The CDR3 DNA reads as TGTGCCATGGGCCCTGGGGGGGGGCTAACTAATGAAAAACTGTTTTTT. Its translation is CAMGPGGGLTNEKLFF.